The T cell receptor beta chain described here comes from a study of blood T cell repertoires in COVID-19. Produced via immunoSEQ multiplex PCR; TCRdb's table is partial and in-frame only. The sample yields about 340,000 clones, more than 75% seen once. Deletions cut 0 bases from V and 6 bases from J, with 12 bases between. Germline V gene lookup returns CDR1 LGHNT and CDR2 FRNRAP. The CDR3 extends over 15 amino acids. This chain joins TRBV12-5 and TRBJ2-1; tentative D call: TRBD1 (5 bases). The sequenced sample consisted of peripheral blood. The receptor was derived from a woman in her fifties or sixties with COVID-19, enrolled during active disease. Here the CDR3 DNA reads TGTGCTAGTGGTTTGGTAGATTGGCAGGGCAATGAGCAGTTCTTC. Translating gives CASGLVDWQGNEQFF.